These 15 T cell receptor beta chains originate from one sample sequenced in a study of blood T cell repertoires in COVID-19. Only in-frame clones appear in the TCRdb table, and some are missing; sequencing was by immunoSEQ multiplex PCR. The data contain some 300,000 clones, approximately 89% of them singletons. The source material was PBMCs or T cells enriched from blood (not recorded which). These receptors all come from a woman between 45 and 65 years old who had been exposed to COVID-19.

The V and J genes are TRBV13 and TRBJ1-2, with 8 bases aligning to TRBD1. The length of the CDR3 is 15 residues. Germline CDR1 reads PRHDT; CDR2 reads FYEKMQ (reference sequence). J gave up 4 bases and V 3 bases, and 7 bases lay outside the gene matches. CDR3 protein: CASSLQTGVSYGYTF. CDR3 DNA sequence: TGTGCCAGCAGCTTGCAGACAGGGGTATCCTATGGCTACACCTTC.

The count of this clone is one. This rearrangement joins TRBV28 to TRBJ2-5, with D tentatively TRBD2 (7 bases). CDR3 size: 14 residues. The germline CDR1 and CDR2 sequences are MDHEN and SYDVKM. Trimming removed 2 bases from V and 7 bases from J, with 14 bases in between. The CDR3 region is CASSLAGAAGTQYF. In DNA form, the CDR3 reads TGTGCCAGCAGTTTAGCGGGGGCGGCAGGGACCCAGTACTTC.

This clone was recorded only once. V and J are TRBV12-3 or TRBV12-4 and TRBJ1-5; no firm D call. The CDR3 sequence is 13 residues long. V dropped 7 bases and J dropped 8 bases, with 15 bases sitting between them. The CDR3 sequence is CASNLDRGKPQHF. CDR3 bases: TGTGCCAGCAACTTGGACCGGGGAAAGCCCCAGCATTTT.

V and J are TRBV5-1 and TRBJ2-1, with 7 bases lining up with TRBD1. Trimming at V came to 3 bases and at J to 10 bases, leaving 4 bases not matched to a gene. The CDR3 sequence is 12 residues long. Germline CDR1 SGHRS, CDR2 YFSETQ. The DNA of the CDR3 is TGCGCCAGCAGCTATACAGGGGACGAGCAGTTCTTC. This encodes CASSYTGDEQFF.

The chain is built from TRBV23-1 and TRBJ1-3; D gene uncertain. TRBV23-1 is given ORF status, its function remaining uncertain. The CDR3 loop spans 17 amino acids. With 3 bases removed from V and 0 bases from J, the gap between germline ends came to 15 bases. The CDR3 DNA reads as TGCGCCAGCAGTCACCGAACTGACGACAACTCTGGAAACACCATATATTTT. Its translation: CASSHRTDDNSGNTIYF.

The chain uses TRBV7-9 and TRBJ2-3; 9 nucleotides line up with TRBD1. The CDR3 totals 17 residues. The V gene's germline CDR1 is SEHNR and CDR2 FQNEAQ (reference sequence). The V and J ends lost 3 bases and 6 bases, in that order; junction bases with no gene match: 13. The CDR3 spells CASSFKPGQGSGDTQYF. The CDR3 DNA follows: TGTGCCAGCAGCTTTAAGCCGGGACAGGGCTCCGGGGATACGCAGTATTTT.

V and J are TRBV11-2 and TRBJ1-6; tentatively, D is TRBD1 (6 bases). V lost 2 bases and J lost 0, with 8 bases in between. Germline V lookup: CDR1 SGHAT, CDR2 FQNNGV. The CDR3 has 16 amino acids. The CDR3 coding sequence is TGTGCCAGCAGCTTAACAGGGAACTCCTATAATTCACCCCTCCACTTT. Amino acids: CASSLTGNSYNSPLHF.

The DNA of the CDR3 is TGTGCCTGGTCCAGGGTCGGGTCACCCCTCCACTTT. Its protein is CAWSRVGSPLHF. V and J are TRBV30 and TRBJ1-6; maybe TRBD1 (5 bases). CDR1 is GTSNPN and CDR2 is SVGIG in the germline V gene (reference sequence). V shed 5 bases and J shed 10 bases, with 12 bases lying between them. There are 12 residues in the CDR3.

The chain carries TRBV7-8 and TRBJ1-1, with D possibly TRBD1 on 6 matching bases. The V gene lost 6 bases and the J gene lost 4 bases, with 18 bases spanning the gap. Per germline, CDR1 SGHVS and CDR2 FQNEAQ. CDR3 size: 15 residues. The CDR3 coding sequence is TGTGCCAGCAGTTCCATCTCCAGGGGTAGCACTGAAGCTTTCTTT. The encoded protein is CASSSISRGSTEAFF.

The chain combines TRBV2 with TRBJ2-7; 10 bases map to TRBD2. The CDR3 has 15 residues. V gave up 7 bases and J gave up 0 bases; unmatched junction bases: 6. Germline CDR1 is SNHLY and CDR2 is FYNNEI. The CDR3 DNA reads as TGTGCCAGCATAGCGGGGGGCCTGTTCTCCTACGAGCAGTACTTC. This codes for CASIAGGLFSYEQYF.

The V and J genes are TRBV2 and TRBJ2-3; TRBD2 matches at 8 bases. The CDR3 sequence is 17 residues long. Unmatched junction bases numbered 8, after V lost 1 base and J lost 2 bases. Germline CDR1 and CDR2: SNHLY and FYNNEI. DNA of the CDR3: TGTGCCAGCAGTGAAGGAGTGCTAGCGGGCAACACAGATACGCAGTATTTT. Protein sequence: CASSEGVLAGNTDTQYF.

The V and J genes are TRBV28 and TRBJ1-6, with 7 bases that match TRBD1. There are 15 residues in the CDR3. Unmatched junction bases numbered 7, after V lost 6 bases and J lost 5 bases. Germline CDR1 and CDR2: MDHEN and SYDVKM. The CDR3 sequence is CASSRVDRDNSPLHF. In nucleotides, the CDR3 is TGTGCCAGCAGCCGGGTCGACAGGGATAATTCACCCCTCCACTTT.

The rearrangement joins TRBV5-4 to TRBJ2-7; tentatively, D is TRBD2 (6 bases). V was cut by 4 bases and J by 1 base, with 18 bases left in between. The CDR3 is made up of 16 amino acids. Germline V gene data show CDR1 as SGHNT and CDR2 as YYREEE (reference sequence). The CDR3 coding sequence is TGTGCCAGCAGCCTCCAGAGTGCGGGGCTTTCCTACGAGCAGTACTTC. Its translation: CASSLQSAGLSYEQYF.

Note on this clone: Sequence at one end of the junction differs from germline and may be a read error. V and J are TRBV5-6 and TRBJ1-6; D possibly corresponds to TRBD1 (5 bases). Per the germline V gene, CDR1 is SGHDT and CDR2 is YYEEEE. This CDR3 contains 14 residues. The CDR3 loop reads CASSSGLNNSLLHF. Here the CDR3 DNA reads TGTGCCAGCAGCTCGGGACTGAATAATTCACTCCTCCACTTT. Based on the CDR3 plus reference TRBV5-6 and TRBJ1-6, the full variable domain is DAGVTQSPTHLIKTRGQQVTLRCSPKSGHDTVSWYQQALGQGPQFIFQYYEEEERQRGNFPDRFSGHQFPNYSSELNVNALLLGDSALYLCASSSGLNNSLLHFGNGTRLTVT.

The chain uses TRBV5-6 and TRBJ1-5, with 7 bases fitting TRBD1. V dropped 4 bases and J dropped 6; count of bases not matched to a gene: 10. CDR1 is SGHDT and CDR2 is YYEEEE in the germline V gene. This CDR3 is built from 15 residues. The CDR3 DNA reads TGTGCCAGCAGCAACCACGACAGGGAAACTCAGCCCCAGCATTTT. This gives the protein CASSNHDRETQPQHF.